A selection of T cell receptor beta chains follows, all from one sample in a study of identifying expanded T cells in peripheral blood. Clones were sequenced by immunoSEQ multiplex PCR, and TCRdb holds only the in-frame ones, with some missing. Among 90,000 to 100,000 clones, 70% to 90% were seen once, and the ten largest hold 5.5% to 6%. Material: blood. Receptors were obtained from a person aged 18 to 70 in good health. CDR3s include the opening cysteine and the closing phenylalanine or tryptophan. A D gene is named only where the DNA matches it firmly. Clone size is not always given. Where it is, it says once, few, many or a class for expanded clones.

.	TRBJ1-4	TRBV7-2	once	15	TGTGCCAGCAGCCTGCCCGGCCTTAGGCGTGAAAAACTGTTTTTT	CASSLPGLRREKLFF
.	TRBJ1-4	TRBV2	.	13	TGTGCCAGCAGAGGGCTGGGGTGGGAAAAACTGTTTTTT	CASRGLGWEKLFF
.	TRBJ2-5	TRBV19	.	13	TGTGCCAGTAGTCTGGGTAAGCAAGAGACCCAGTACTTC	CASSLGKQETQYF
.	TRBJ2-5	TRBV5-1	.	15	TGCGCCAGCAGCTTGGATGGGGGCGGACAAGAGACCCAGTACTTC	CASSLDGGGQETQYF
TRBD1	TRBJ2-3	TRBV5-1	.	14	TGCGCCAGCAGCTTGGGACAGGGACAAGATACGCAGTATTTT	CASSLGQGQDTQYF
.	TRBJ2-1	TRBV7-9	once	16	TGTGCCAGCAGCCAAGTGGCACAAATTCCCTACAATGAGCAGTTCTTC	CASSQVAQIPYNEQFF
.	TRBJ2-3	TRBV5-8	once	15	TGTGCCAGCAGCTTATTCGAGGGACGAATAGATACGCAGTATTTT	CASSLFEGRIDTQYF
.	TRBJ2-7	TRBV7-9	.	10	TGTGCCAGCGGTGCCTACGAGCAGTACTTC	CASGAYEQYF
.	TRBJ2-1	TRBV13	.	12	TGTGCCAGCAGCTACCGTAGGAATGAGCAGTTCTTC	CASSYRRNEQFF
TRBD1	TRBJ2-7	TRBV7-9	.	15	TGTGCCAGCAGCTCCCTTGGACAGGGAGGCCCCGAGCAGTACTTC	CASSSLGQGGPEQYF
.	TRBJ1-2	TRBV27	.	16	TGTGCCAGCAGTCCCACTTGGATTAACAGCAACTATGGCTACACCTTC	CASSPTWINSNYGYTF
.	TRBJ2-7	TRBV18	.	14	TGTGCCAGCTCACCACGTGGGGGACAATCGGAGCAGTACTTC	CASSPRGGQSEQYF
.	TRBJ1-5	TRBV6-5	.	15	TGTGCCAGCAGTTCTCAGGAGGAGAGCAATCAGCCCCAGCATTTT	CASSSQEESNQPQHF
.	TRBJ2-1	TRBV5-6	.	14	TGTGCCAGCAGCTTGGTCGCAGGTAACAATGAGCAGTTCTTC	CASSLVAGNNEQFF
.	TRBJ2-7	TRBV19	.	15	TGTGCCAGTACCACCGGACAGGGAGGGGCCTACGAGCAGTACTTC	CASTTGQGGAYEQYF
.	TRBJ1-1	TRBV7-6	few	14	TGTGCCAGCAGCCCGGGACCACTGAACACTGAAGCTTTCTTT	CASSPGPLNTEAFF
.	TRBJ1-3	TRBV7-8	.	18	TGTGCCAGCAGCGACCCGGGCCCACAGGGTGGGTCTGGAAACACCATATATTTT	CASSDPGPQGGSGNTIYF
.	TRBJ2-5	TRBV5-1	.	14	TGCGCCAGCAGCGGACTGGGGTTGGGGGAGACCCAGTACTTC	CASSGLGLGETQYF
TRBD1	TRBJ2-3	TRBV30	.	13	TGTGCACTAGACAGGGTAGCCACAGATACGCAGTATTTT	CALDRVATDTQYF
TRBD1	TRBJ1-4	TRBV2	.	14	TGTGCCAGCAACTTACAGGGGGCTGATGAAAAACTGTTTTTT	CASNLQGADEKLFF
.	TRBJ2-5	TRBV14	.	14	TGTGCCAGCAGCCAAGTACCCGGGGAAAAGACCCAGTACTTC	CASSQVPGEKTQYF
.	TRBJ2-1	TRBV19	.	16	TGTGCCAGTAGTATTGGCCATAGTAGCTCCTACAATGAGCAGTTCTTC	CASSIGHSSSYNEQFF
.	TRBJ1-1	TRBV7-3	.	13	TGTGCCAGCAGCTTGGGACAGAACACTGAAGCTTTCTTT	CASSLGQNTEAFF
TRBD2	TRBJ2-3	TRBV30	once	17	TGTGCCTGGTCTCAGGCCGGGACTAGCGGGGGGGACGATACGCAGTATTTT	CAWSQAGTSGGDDTQYF